The rows below give T cell receptor beta chains drawn from one sample of a study of human T cells and chemical hapten exposure. One entry per CDR3 protein, called by TCRdb with MiXCR from the RACE reads. Here the sample spans fewer than 400,000 distinct CDR3 sequences, approximately 6.9% being singletons. Material: whole blood, obtained in connection with sensitization to the hapten diphenylcyclopropenone (DPC). Receptors were obtained from a woman between 18 and 30 years old with alopecia areata. Some clones in this sample may be carry-over from other donors' samples. Both conserved end residues are part of each CDR3. Each record gives: clone size, V gene, D gene, J gene, CDR3 DNA, CDR3 protein. A D gene is named only where the DNA matches it firmly. Clone size appears in some rows only: once, few, many, or a class for an expanded clone.

clone size: few
V gene: TRBV6-2/TRBV6-3
D gene: .
J gene: TRBJ1-2
CDR3 DNA: TGTGCCACCCTGGACCCGGCAGGTGGTAACTATGGCTACACCTTC
CDR3 protein: CATLDPAGGNYGYTF

clone size: few
V gene: TRBV5-1
D gene: .
J gene: TRBJ2-3
CDR3 DNA: TGCGCCAGCAGCTTGGCCGGGGAGCCCGGGACGCAGTATTTT
CDR3 protein: CASSLAGEPGTQYF

clone size: .
V gene: TRBV3-1
D gene: .
J gene: TRBJ2-7
CDR3 DNA: TGTGCCAGCAGCCACCCTGGGACACCTTACGAGCAGTACTTC
CDR3 protein: CASSHPGTPYEQYF

clone size: few
V gene: TRBV6-6
D gene: TRBD1
J gene: TRBJ1-6
CDR3 DNA: TGTGCCAGCCTTCCGGGACAGTCTTCCCGAGATTCACCCCTCCACTTT
CDR3 protein: CASLPGQSSRDSPLHF

clone size: few
V gene: TRBV29-1
D gene: TRBD1
J gene: TRBJ1-2
CDR3 DNA: TGCAGCGTTGATGGCGGGACAGAAATTTATGGCTACACCTTC
CDR3 protein: CSVDGGTEIYGYTF

clone size: few
V gene: TRBV6-6
D gene: TRBD1
J gene: TRBJ2-7
CDR3 DNA: TGTGCCAGCAGTTCCTCGGGACAGGGCTACGAGCAGTACTTC
CDR3 protein: CASSSSGQGYEQYF

clone size: many
V gene: TRBV3-1
D gene: .
J gene: TRBJ2-3
CDR3 DNA: TGTGCCAGCAGTCCTACAGGGACTAGCACAGATACGCAGTATTTT
CDR3 protein: CASSPTGTSTDTQYF

clone size: .
V gene: TRBV4-1
D gene: TRBD1
J gene: TRBJ1-5
CDR3 DNA: TGCGCCAGCAGTCATTCCATACCGGGACAGATCTCCAATCAGCCCCAGCATTTT
CDR3 protein: CASSHSIPGQISNQPQHF

clone size: .
V gene: TRBV1
D gene: .
J gene: TRBJ2-4
CDR3 DNA: TGCACCAGCAGTCCTGACAGGGCTCCCAAAAACATTCAGTACTTC
CDR3 protein: CTSSPDRAPKNIQYF

clone size: few
V gene: TRBV9
D gene: .
J gene: TRBJ2-1
CDR3 DNA: TGTGCCAGCAGCGTAGAGGCAACCGCCCAGTTCTTC
CDR3 protein: CASSVEATAQFF

clone size: few
V gene: TRBV2
D gene: .
J gene: TRBJ2-2
CDR3 DNA: TGTGCCAGCAGTGTAAGGTTCGGGGAGCTGTTTTTT
CDR3 protein: CASSVRFGELFF

clone size: .
V gene: TRBV9
D gene: .
J gene: TRBJ2-7
CDR3 DNA: TGTGCCAGCAGTAGAGGACCCACCTACGAGCAGTACTTC
CDR3 protein: CASSRGPTYEQYF

clone size: .
V gene: TRBV6-2/TRBV6-3
D gene: .
J gene: TRBJ1-5
CDR3 DNA: TGTGCCAGCAGTTACTCGAGTAATAGGCGCCAGCCCCAGCATTTT
CDR3 protein: CASSYSSNRRQPQHF

clone size: .
V gene: TRBV14
D gene: .
J gene: TRBJ1-3
CDR3 DNA: TGTGCCAGCAGCCAACTTACCGACTCTGGAAACACCATATATTTT
CDR3 protein: CASSQLTDSGNTIYF

clone size: few
V gene: TRBV12-3/TRBV12-4
D gene: .
J gene: TRBJ2-3
CDR3 DNA: TGTGCCAGCAGTTTGACCACCCCTCTAAATACGCAGTATTTT
CDR3 protein: CASSLTTPLNTQYF

clone size: .
V gene: TRBV6-1
D gene: TRBD1
J gene: TRBJ1-1
CDR3 DNA: TGTGCCAGCAGGAGATGGACAGGCCCCACTGAAGCTTTCTTT
CDR3 protein: CASRRWTGPTEAFF

clone size: many
V gene: TRBV6-2/TRBV6-3
D gene: TRBD1
J gene: TRBJ1-6
CDR3 DNA: TGTGCCAGCAGTTACTCAGGGACAGGGCAATCACCCCTCCACTTT
CDR3 protein: CASSYSGTGQSPLHF

clone size: few
V gene: TRBV19
D gene: .
J gene: TRBJ1-5
CDR3 DNA: TGTGCCAGTTCCGACATTTATCGAGCCCAGCATTTT
CDR3 protein: CASSDIYRAQHF

clone size: .
V gene: TRBV12-3/TRBV12-4
D gene: .
J gene: TRBJ1-2
CDR3 DNA: TGTGCCAGCAGTTCCGGTGCGGAGTCACGCGGCTACACCTTC
CDR3 protein: CASSSGAESRGYTF

clone size: many
V gene: TRBV5-5
D gene: .
J gene: TRBJ2-1
CDR3 DNA: TGTGCCAGCAGCCCCATGGATTGGGGGTACAATGAGCAGTTCTTC
CDR3 protein: CASSPMDWGYNEQFF

clone size: few
V gene: TRBV29-1
D gene: .
J gene: TRBJ1-2
CDR3 DNA: TGCAGCGTTCTGTCCTATGGCTACACCTTC
CDR3 protein: CSVLSYGYTF

clone size: few
V gene: TRBV14
D gene: .
J gene: TRBJ2-1
CDR3 DNA: TGTGCCAGCAGCCAAGATCGAAGGACTGTCCGACCACCCAATGAGCAGTTCTTC
CDR3 protein: CASSQDRRTVRPPNEQFF

clone size: few
V gene: TRBV12-3/TRBV12-4
D gene: TRBD1
J gene: TRBJ1-5
CDR3 DNA: TGTGCCAGCAGGAGGACAGGGGGCATTGGTGGCAATCAGCCCCAGCATTTT
CDR3 protein: CASRRTGGIGGNQPQHF

clone size: many
V gene: TRBV7-9
D gene: .
J gene: TRBJ2-7
CDR3 DNA: TGTGCCAGCAGCTCCCCAGTGGGCAGGCGAATCTACGAGCAGTACTTC
CDR3 protein: CASSSPVGRRIYEQYF

clone size: many
V gene: TRBV29-1
D gene: .
J gene: TRBJ1-5
CDR3 DNA: TGCAGCGTTGGCACATCCTACAATCAGCCCCAGCATTTT
CDR3 protein: CSVGTSYNQPQHF

clone size: few
V gene: TRBV6-2/TRBV6-3
D gene: .
J gene: TRBJ1-6
CDR3 DNA: TGTGCCAGCACCCGACTCGGGGTTTCACCCCTCCACTTT
CDR3 protein: CASTRLGVSPLHF

clone size: .
V gene: TRBV7-2
D gene: .
J gene: TRBJ2-3
CDR3 DNA: TGTGCCAGCAGCTTCGGGACGATGACAGATACGCAGTATTTT
CDR3 protein: CASSFGTMTDTQYF

clone size: many
V gene: TRBV4-2
D gene: .
J gene: TRBJ1-3
CDR3 DNA: TGTGCCAGCTCCCTCGGGCAGCGTAGCTCTGGAAACACCATATATTTT
CDR3 protein: CASSLGQRSSGNTIYF

clone size: few
V gene: TRBV6-4
D gene: TRBD2
J gene: TRBJ2-3
CDR3 DNA: TGTGCCAGCAGTTTAAGAGCGGGGGGACCAATGGATACGCAGTATTTT
CDR3 protein: CASSLRAGGPMDTQYF

clone size: few
V gene: TRBV12-3/TRBV12-4
D gene: .
J gene: TRBJ1-5
CDR3 DNA: TGTGCCAGCAGTCCCGTTACAGGGCTTGGCAATCAGCCCCAGCATTTT
CDR3 protein: CASSPVTGLGNQPQHF

clone size: .
V gene: TRBV29-1
D gene: .
J gene: TRBJ1-6
CDR3 DNA: TGCAGCGTTCACAGGGAGGTATATTCACCCCTCCACTTT
CDR3 protein: CSVHREVYSPLHF

clone size: many
V gene: TRBV6-5
D gene: .
J gene: TRBJ1-1
CDR3 DNA: TGTGCCAGCAGTTACTCCCGGGCCCTTAACACTGAAGCTTTCTTT
CDR3 protein: CASSYSRALNTEAFF

clone size: .
V gene: TRBV29-1
D gene: TRBD1
J gene: TRBJ2-7
CDR3 DNA: TGCAGCGGTGGACAGGGGGAGTCCTACGAGCAGTACTTC
CDR3 protein: CSGGQGESYEQYF

clone size: .
V gene: TRBV4-1
D gene: TRBD1
J gene: TRBJ1-3
CDR3 DNA: TGCGCCAGCAGCCAACCAGGACAGGGGGCTGGAAACACCATATATTTT
CDR3 protein: CASSQPGQGAGNTIYF

clone size: few
V gene: TRBV9
D gene: .
J gene: TRBJ2-3
CDR3 DNA: TGTGCCAGCACGGGTAGCGGTACGGCGGATACGCAGTATTTT
CDR3 protein: CASTGSGTADTQYF

clone size: few
V gene: TRBV12-5
D gene: .
J gene: TRBJ1-5
CDR3 DNA: TGTGCTAGTCGGGACTCAAGTGGACAGCCCCAGCATTTT
CDR3 protein: CASRDSSGQPQHF

clone size: many
V gene: TRBV18
D gene: TRBD1
J gene: TRBJ2-3
CDR3 DNA: TGTGCCAGCTCACTCGAAGCTGGCGGGACAGGGAGCACAGATACGCAGTATTTT
CDR3 protein: CASSLEAGGTGSTDTQYF

clone size: few
V gene: TRBV18
D gene: TRBD1
J gene: TRBJ1-1
CDR3 DNA: TGTGCCAGCTCACCTGACAGGGGGCCAGGCACTGAAGCTTTCTTT
CDR3 protein: CASSPDRGPGTEAFF

clone size: .
V gene: TRBV27
D gene: .
J gene: TRBJ2-6
CDR3 DNA: TGTGCCAGCAGTACCCGGACCGAACAGGGGGCCAACGTCCTGACTTTC
CDR3 protein: CASSTRTEQGANVLTF

clone size: few
V gene: TRBV5-4
D gene: TRBD1
J gene: TRBJ2-3
CDR3 DNA: TGTGCCAGCAGCTACAGACAGGGTGGCACAGATACGCAGTATTTT
CDR3 protein: CASSYRQGGTDTQYF

clone size: .
V gene: TRBV5-1
D gene: TRBD2
J gene: TRBJ2-7
CDR3 DNA: TGCGCCAGCAGCTTGGTGGGGGGGACCTACGAGCAGTACTTC
CDR3 protein: CASSLVGGTYEQYF

clone size: .
V gene: TRBV15
D gene: TRBD1
J gene: TRBJ2-2
CDR3 DNA: TGTGCCACCAGCAGAAGACAGGGTGTGGGCACCGGGGAGCTGTTTTTT
CDR3 protein: CATSRRQGVGTGELFF

clone size: many
V gene: TRBV29-1
D gene: .
J gene: TRBJ1-2
CDR3 DNA: TGCAGCGTTGGGGGGATTAACTATGGCTACACCTTC
CDR3 protein: CSVGGINYGYTF

clone size: few
V gene: TRBV12-3/TRBV12-4
D gene: TRBD2
J gene: TRBJ2-7
CDR3 DNA: TGTGCCAGCATGGGAGGGTCCTCCTACGAGCAGTACTTC
CDR3 protein: CASMGGSSYEQYF

clone size: few
V gene: TRBV5-4
D gene: .
J gene: TRBJ2-2
CDR3 DNA: TGTGCCAGCAGCTCACGGACTGGCCCCGGGGAGCTGTTTTTT
CDR3 protein: CASSSRTGPGELFF

clone size: many
V gene: TRBV6-2/TRBV6-3
D gene: TRBD2
J gene: TRBJ2-1
CDR3 DNA: TGTGCCAGCAGTTACGACACTAGCGGGGGCCCAAGCTCCTACAATGAGCAGTTCTTC
CDR3 protein: CASSYDTSGGPSSYNEQFF

clone size: .
V gene: TRBV9
D gene: TRBD1
J gene: TRBJ2-7
CDR3 DNA: TGTGCCAGCAGTAAGACAGGGGGCACGGACGAGCAGTACTTC
CDR3 protein: CASSKTGGTDEQYF

clone size: .
V gene: TRBV28
D gene: .
J gene: TRBJ1-4
CDR3 DNA: TGTGCCAGCAGTTCGGGGACAACTAATGAAAAACTGTTTTTT
CDR3 protein: CASSSGTTNEKLFF

clone size: many
V gene: TRBV3-1
D gene: TRBD1
J gene: TRBJ2-3
CDR3 DNA: TGTGCCAGCAGCCAAGAATGGGACAGGGGGTCCTACACAGATACGCAGTATTTT
CDR3 protein: CASSQEWDRGSYTDTQYF

clone size: few
V gene: TRBV7-9
D gene: TRBD2
J gene: TRBJ2-7
CDR3 DNA: TGTGCCAGCAGCCGCTCGTCGGGGGGCGAGCAGTACTTC
CDR3 protein: CASSRSSGGEQYF